The clone carrying this TCR beta chain was observed at least ten times. No antigen is known for it. The data belong to a study of blood T cells in healthy people across ages. Study-wide findings and caveats: Both higher diversity and more naive CD4+ cells marked long-lived donors when set against aged donors.

The use of a sample-barcoded 5' primer and a J-beta primer mix characterized a second PCR of about 7 to 12 cycles. TCRdb reanalysed the 5' RACE reads using MiXCR and keeps one entry per CDR3 protein. The sample comprises around 1.1 million distinct CDR3 sequences, around two fifths of which are singletons, and about an eighth rests with the top ten. Deletions cut 2 bases from V and 0 bases from J, with 8 bases between. This CDR3 has 15 amino acids. Per the germline V gene, CDR1 is SGHTA and CDR2 is FQGNSA. This chain joins TRBV7-2 and TRBJ2-1, with D tentatively TRBD1 (5 bases). Sequencing used blood. This clonotype was obtained from a man between 18 and 35 years old in good health. In DNA, the CDR3 is TGTGCCAGCAGCTTATCTAGGGGCTCCTACAATGAGCAGTTCTTC. The encoded protein is CASSLSRGSYNEQFF.